The entry that follows covers one TCR beta chain sequence. Method: immunoSEQ multiplex PCR; TCRdb's copy keeps in-frame clones and lacks some. Among 150,000 or so clones listed, roughly 80% were seen once. These data are taken from a study of blood T cell repertoires in COVID-19. Study summary: Samples of COVID-19 (acute and convalescent) were obtained from the United States, Italy and Spain. PBMCs, B-cell-depleted T cells, or T cells were the source of the cDNA or gDNA that made up the material.

CDR3 length: 14 residues. Trimming stripped 1 base from V and 6 bases from J, with 13 bases between. The V gene's germline CDR1 is SGHAT and CDR2 FQNNGV. The J gene is TRBJ2-7, the V gene TRBV11-2; possibly TRBD2 for D (6 bases). Sequenced material: peripheral blood. The origin of this receptor is a man aged 60-69 years with acute or convalescent COVID-19. The CDR3 DNA reads TGTGCCAGCAGCTTAGGCCGGGAGAGGGGCGAGCAGTACTTC. It codes for CASSLGRERGEQYF.